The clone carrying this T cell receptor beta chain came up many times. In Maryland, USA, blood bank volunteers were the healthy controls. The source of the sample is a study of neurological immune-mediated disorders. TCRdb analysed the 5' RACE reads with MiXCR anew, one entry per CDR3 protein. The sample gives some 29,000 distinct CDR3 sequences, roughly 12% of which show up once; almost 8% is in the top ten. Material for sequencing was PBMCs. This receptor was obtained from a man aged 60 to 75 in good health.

The CDR3 sequence is CASSPRGLETQYF. CDR3 bases: TGTGCCAGCAGCCCCCGGGGGTTAGAGACCCAGTACTTC. The rearrangement uses TRBV7-3 and TRBJ2-5; tentative D call: TRBD2 (6 bases). The CDR3 is 13 amino acids. V was trimmed by 5 bases and J by 4 bases, leaving 11 bases between them. Germline V gives CDR1 SGHTA, CDR2 FQGTGA.